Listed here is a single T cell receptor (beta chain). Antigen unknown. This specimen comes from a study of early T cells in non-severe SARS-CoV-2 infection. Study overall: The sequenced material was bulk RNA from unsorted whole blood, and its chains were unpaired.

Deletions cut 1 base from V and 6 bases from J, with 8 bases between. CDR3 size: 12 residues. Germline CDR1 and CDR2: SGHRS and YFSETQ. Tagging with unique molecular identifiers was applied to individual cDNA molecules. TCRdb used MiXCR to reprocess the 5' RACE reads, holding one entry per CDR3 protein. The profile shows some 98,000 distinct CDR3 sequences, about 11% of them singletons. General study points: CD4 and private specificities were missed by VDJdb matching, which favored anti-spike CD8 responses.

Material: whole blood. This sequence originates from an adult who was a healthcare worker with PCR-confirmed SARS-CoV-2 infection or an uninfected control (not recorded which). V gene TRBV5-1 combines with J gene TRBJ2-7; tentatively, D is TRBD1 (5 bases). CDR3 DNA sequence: TGCGCCAGCAGCTTGTTAGGGGCCGAGCAGTACTTC. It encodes CASSLLGAEQYF.